The clone carrying this T cell receptor (beta chain) was counted between two and nine times. The antigen remains unidentified. A sample-barcoded 5' primer and a J-beta primer mix were used in a second PCR of roughly 6 to 11 cycles. TCRdb processed the 5' RACE reads anew with MiXCR; each CDR3 protein has one entry. Of 650,000 to 800,000 distinct CDR3 sequences in the sample, about 42% were seen once. Germline assignment: CDR1 DFQATT and CDR2 SNEGSKA (reference sequence). J lost 2 bases, V lost 4 bases, and 7 bases had no gene match. This CDR3 has 16 amino acids. The sample originates from a study of blood T cells in healthy people across ages. General study results and limits: Measured against age, TCR beta diversity per million T cells decreased in a roughly linear manner. Comparison with aged donors showed that long-lived donors had more naive CD4+ cells and higher diversity.

This TCR was recovered from a man in his sixties in good health. The sample comprised blood. The chain combines TRBV20-1 with TRBJ2-1, with 11 bases matching TRBD2. The CDR3 is CSATPTSGVPYNEQFF. CDR3 in DNA: TGCAGTGCTACCCCGACTAGCGGGGTACCCTACAATGAGCAGTTCTTC.